A single sample gave rise to the 20 T cell receptor beta chains below, sequenced in a study of cytomegalovirus exposure and HLA in healthy donors (dated by TCRdb to between 2016 and 2019). Library preparation employed the immunoSEQ multiplex PCR assay. For the multiplex PCR, a mixture combining 60 forward primers for TCR Vbeta segments and 13 reverse primers for TCR Jbeta segments was used. In its TCRdb copy, this immuneACCESS table keeps in-frame sequences only and misses some clones. Where compared with another copy, unresolved V genes explain less than half of these, and the others have no known cause. The sample table records approximately 120,000 clones. The biggest ten clones account for about 2.5% of the sample. The sample consisted of PBMCs. The origin of the receptors is a man younger than 45 in good health and CMV-seronegative.

The chain employs TRBV2 and TRBJ1-3; D is unclear. CDR1 is SNHLY and CDR2 is FYNNEI in the germline V gene. CDR3 length: 13 amino acids. V gave up 10 bases and J gave up 7 bases, with 17 bases separating them. For the CDR3, the DNA is TGTGCCACGTTGGCCCCGTCGGGGAACACCATATATTTT. Translating gives CATLAPSGNTIYF.

CDR3 in DNA: TGTGCCATCAGTGGAGGTGCAAAGCAGTACTTC. Translating it yields CAISGGAKQYF. The chain couples TRBV10-3 to TRBJ2-7; D remains ambiguous. There are 11 residues in the CDR3. Between the trimmed V and J ends, which lost 4 bases and 8 bases, there was a span of 9 bases. Germline V lookup: CDR1 ENHRY, CDR2 SYGVKD.

The rearrangement uses TRBV27 and TRBJ2-7; D is ambiguous. This CDR3 spans 14 amino acids. Germline CDR1 MNHEY, CDR2 SMNVEV (reference sequence). Trimming took off 3 bases at V and 2 bases at J, with 11 bases between the two ends. CDR3 residues: CASSFQREAYEQYF. The DNA for the CDR3 is TGTGCCAGCAGTTTCCAGCGAGAAGCCTACGAGCAGTACTTC.

The CDR3 bases are TGTGCCAGCCCCTCAGGGGACAGCAGTTCACCCCTCCACTTT. Amino acids: CASPSGDSSSPLHF. The chain has TRBV6-1 and TRBJ1-6; 7 positions agree with TRBD1. Germline loops: CDR1 MNHNS, CDR2 SASEGT. CDR3 length: 14 residues. The junction had 10 bases not matched to a gene; V was cut back by 8 bases and J by 9 bases.

The gene calls are TRBV9 and TRBJ1-2; TRBD1 matches at 10 bases. Per germline, CDR1 SGDLS and CDR2 YYNGEE. The CDR3 is 18 amino acids. J lost 4 bases, V lost 3 bases, and 15 bases had no gene match. The CDR3 protein is CASSGLGTGAFYAYGYTF. The CDR3 DNA reads as TGTGCCAGCAGCGGCCTCGGGACAGGGGCTTTTTATGCCTATGGCTACACCTTC.

The V gene is TRBV5-4, the J gene TRBJ1-1; no reliable D call. Germline lookup yields CDR1 SGHNT and CDR2 YYREEE (reference sequence). Trimming pared 2 bases from V and 4 bases from J, leaving 9 bases between. The CDR3 is 13 amino acids. The CDR3: CASSFAVGTEAFF. In DNA, the CDR3 is TGTGCCAGCAGCTTCGCTGTCGGCACTGAAGCTTTCTTT. The whole variable domain, filled in from reference TRBV5-4 and TRBJ1-1, reads ETGVTQSPTHLIKTRGQQVTLRCSSQSGHNTVSWYQQALGQGPQFIFQYYREEENGRGNFPPRFSGLQFPNYSSELNVNALELDDSALYLCASSFAVGTEAFFGQGTRLTVV.

The V call is TRBV9, the J call TRBJ1-2, with TRBD1 matching 7 bases. Unmatched junction bases numbered 6, after V lost 4 bases and J lost 6 bases. Germline V CDR1 and CDR2: SGDLS, YYNGEE. This CDR3 is built from 13 residues. The CDR3 loop is CASSHGQDNGYTF. CDR3 coding DNA: TGTGCCAGCAGCCACGGACAGGACAATGGCTACACCTTC.

The chain employs TRBV19 and TRBJ2-6; D remains ambiguous. Trimming took off 2 bases at V and 1 base at J, with 9 bases between the two ends. The CDR3 runs 16 residues. CDR1 is LNHDA and CDR2 is SQIVND in the germline V gene (reference sequence). The CDR3 region is CASSINPGSGANVLTF. The CDR3 region has the DNA TGTGCCAGTAGTATAAACCCAGGATCTGGGGCCAACGTCCTGACTTTC.

V usage is TRBV27 and J usage is TRBJ2-1, with a possible D match to TRBD2 (5 bases). Trimming left V 6 bases short and J 0 bases short, with 18 bases between. The CDR3 is 17 amino acids. Germline V gene data show CDR1 as MNHEY and CDR2 as SMNVEV (reference sequence). The CDR3 DNA is TGTGCCAGCAGCTCCCCCCCTAGCTCAAGCTCCTACAATGAGCAGTTCTTC. Its translation: CASSSPPSSSSYNEQFF.

The chain combines TRBV30 with TRBJ1-5; 7 bases are shared with TRBD1. Per germline, CDR1 GTSNPN and CDR2 SVGIG (reference sequence). Trimming at V came to 2 bases and at J to 5 bases, leaving 6 bases not matched to a gene. The CDR3 consists of 14 residues. In DNA, the CDR3 is TGTGCCTGGAGTCGGGGACAGCAAGATCAGCCCCAGCATTTT. This codes for CAWSRGQQDQPQHF.

The V call is TRBV7-8, the J call TRBJ2-7, with 7 bases lining up with TRBD1. Germline CDR1 reads SGHVS; CDR2 reads FQNEAQ. V lost 3 bases and J lost 2; bases outside the gene matches: 4. The CDR3 length is 14 residues. The DNA for the CDR3 is TGTGCCAGCAGCTTGACAGGGCTTCCCTACGAGCAGTACTTC. Translating it yields CASSLTGLPYEQYF.

The rearrangement links TRBV5-1 to TRBJ2-4, with a tentative D call TRBD2 (6 bases). The length of the CDR3 is 15 residues. Looked up from germline, CDR1 is SGHRS and CDR2 is YFSETQ. The V and J ends lost 4 bases and 6 bases respectively, with 17 bases between them. The CDR3 loop is CASSRSPGEANIQYF. CDR3 in DNA: TGCGCCAGCAGCCGGAGCCCTGGGGAGGCAAACATTCAGTACTTC.

The chain recombines TRBV28 with TRBJ2-2, with D possibly TRBD1 on 7 matching bases. Germline CDR1 and CDR2: MDHEN and SYDVKM. With 5 bases removed from V and 2 bases from J, the gap between germline ends came to 12 bases. This CDR3 comprises 15 residues. CDR3 sequence: CASSGGTANTGELFF. CDR3 DNA: TGTGCCAGCAGTGGGGGGACAGCCAACACCGGGGAGCTGTTTTTT.

The J gene is TRBJ1-1, the V gene TRBV4-1; D is undetermined. CDR3 length: 16 residues. The V end lost 1 base, the J end lost 5 bases, and 17 bases lay between the germline ends. Per germline, CDR1 MGHRA and CDR2 YSYEKL. CDR3 in DNA: TGCGCCAGCAGCCAAGGGTTTGTTTGGACGGGGACTGAAGCTTTCTTT. The encoded protein is CASSQGFVWTGTEAFF.

V gene TRBV6-1 combines with J gene TRBJ2-4, with TRBD2 identical over 9 bases. The CDR3 runs to 13 residues. Looked up from germline, CDR1 is MNHNS and CDR2 is SASEGT. V lost 6 bases, J lost 8 bases, and 5 bases stayed unmatched. The CDR3 spells CASRISGSDIQYF. The CDR3 bases are TGTGCCAGCAGGATTAGCGGGAGCGACATTCAGTACTTC.

V is TRBV19 and J is TRBJ1-2; a possible D gene is TRBD1 (5 bases). V was cut by 10 bases and J by 5 bases, with 23 bases left in between. This CDR3 has 15 residues. Germline CDR1 is LNHDA and CDR2 is SQIVND (reference sequence). CDR3 sequence: CATTKGGEGTYGYTF. Written as DNA, the CDR3 is TGTGCCACCACAAAAGGAGGGGAAGGGACTTATGGCTACACCTTC.

The gene calls are TRBV2 and TRBJ2-3; 7 positions match TRBD2. J lost 2 bases, V lost 9 bases, and 11 bases had no gene match. The CDR3 has 15 residues. Germline loops: CDR1 SNHLY, CDR2 FYNNEI. The CDR3 DNA follows: TGTGCCAGTCCTCCCCGGGGGGTCCCCACAGATACGCAGTATTTT. Amino acids: CASPPRGVPTDTQYF.

This sequence joins TRBV29-1 and TRBJ1-1, with TRBD1 matching over 7 bases. From germline, CDR1 is SQVTM and CDR2 ANQGSEA. CDR3 length: 13 residues. V shed 7 bases and J 6 bases; nucleotides not matched to a gene: 11. CDR3 coding DNA: TGCAGCGCCGGGAATCAGGGGGTTTCTGAAGCTTTCTTT. It codes for CSAGNQGVSEAFF.

As regards this clone: An end of the junction differs from the germline gene, which may be a read error. The rearrangement joins TRBV28 to TRBJ2-2, with 10 bases matching TRBD2. Looked up from germline, CDR1 is MDHEN and CDR2 is SYDVKM. CDR3 length equals 14 residues. CDR3 protein: CASMPSGSAGELFF. The CDR3 DNA follows: TGTGCAAGCATGCCTAGCGGGAGTGCCGGGGAGCTGTTTTTT.

The chain has TRBV28 and TRBJ2-3, with D perhaps matching TRBD2 (6 bases). This CDR3 has 12 amino acids. CDR1 MDHEN and CDR2 SYDVKM come from the germline V gene. Trimming cost V 6 bases and J 9 bases, with 13 bases left between them. The CDR3 is CASSLLAQTQYF. The CDR3 region has the DNA TGTGCCAGCAGCCTACTAGCCCAAACGCAGTATTTT.